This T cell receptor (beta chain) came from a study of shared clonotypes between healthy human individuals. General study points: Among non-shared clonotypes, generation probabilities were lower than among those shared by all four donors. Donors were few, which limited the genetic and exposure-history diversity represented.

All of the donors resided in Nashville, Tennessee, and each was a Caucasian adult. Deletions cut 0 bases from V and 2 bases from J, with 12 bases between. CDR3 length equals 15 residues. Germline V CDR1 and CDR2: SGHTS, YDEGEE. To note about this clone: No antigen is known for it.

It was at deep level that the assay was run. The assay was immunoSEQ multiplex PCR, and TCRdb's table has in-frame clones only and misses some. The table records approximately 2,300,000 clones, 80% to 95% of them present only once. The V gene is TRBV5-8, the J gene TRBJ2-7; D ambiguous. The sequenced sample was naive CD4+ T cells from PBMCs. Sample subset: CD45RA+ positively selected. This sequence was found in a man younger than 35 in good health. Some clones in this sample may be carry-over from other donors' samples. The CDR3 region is CASSLVWVTAYEQYF. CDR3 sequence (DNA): TGTGCCAGCAGCTTGGTTTGGGTGACGGCCTACGAGCAGTACTTC. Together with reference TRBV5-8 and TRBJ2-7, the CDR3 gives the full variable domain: EAGVTQSPTHLIKTRGQQATLRCSPISGHTSVYWYQQALGLGLQFLLWYDEGEERNRGNFPPRFSGRQFPNYSSELNVNALELEDSALYLCASSLVWVTAYEQYFGPGTRLTVT.